This T cell receptor beta chain was observed in a study of control samples from healthy donors and cancer patients. Libraries were prepared by immunoSEQ multiplex PCR; TCRdb keeps only in-frame clonotypes and omits some of them. This table has about 86,000 clones, around nine tenths appearing once. The V and J ends lost 3 bases and 0 bases respectively, with 9 bases between them. The CDR3 length is 15 residues. CDR1 is SGDLS and CDR2 is YYNGEE in the germline V gene. Sequenced material: PBMCs. The chain has TRBV9 and TRBJ1-4; D not certain. The sequence was obtained from a woman aged 50 to 65 with colorectal cancer. CDR3 loop: CASSAQTTTNEKLFF. CDR3 nucleotides: TGTGCCAGCAGCGCCCAGACAACAACTAATGAAAAACTGTTTTTT.